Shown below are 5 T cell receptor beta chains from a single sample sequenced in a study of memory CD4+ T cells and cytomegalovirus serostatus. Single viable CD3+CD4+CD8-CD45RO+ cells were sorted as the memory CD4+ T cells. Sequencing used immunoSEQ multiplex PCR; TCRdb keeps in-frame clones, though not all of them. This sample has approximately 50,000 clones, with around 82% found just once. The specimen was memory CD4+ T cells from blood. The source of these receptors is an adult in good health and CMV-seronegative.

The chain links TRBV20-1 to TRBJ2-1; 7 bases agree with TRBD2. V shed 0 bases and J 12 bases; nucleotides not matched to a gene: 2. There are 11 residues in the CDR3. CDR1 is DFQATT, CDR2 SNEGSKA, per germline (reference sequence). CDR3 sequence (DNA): TGCAGTGCTAGAGACCCGGGAGGGCAGTTCTTC. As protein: CSARDPGGQFF.

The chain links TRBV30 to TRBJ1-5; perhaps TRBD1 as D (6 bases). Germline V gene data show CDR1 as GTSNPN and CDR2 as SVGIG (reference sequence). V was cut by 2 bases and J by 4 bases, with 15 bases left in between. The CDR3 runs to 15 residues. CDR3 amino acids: CAWSTGQSGNQPQHF. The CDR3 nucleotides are TGTGCCTGGAGTACTGGACAGTCCGGAAATCAGCCCCAGCATTTT.

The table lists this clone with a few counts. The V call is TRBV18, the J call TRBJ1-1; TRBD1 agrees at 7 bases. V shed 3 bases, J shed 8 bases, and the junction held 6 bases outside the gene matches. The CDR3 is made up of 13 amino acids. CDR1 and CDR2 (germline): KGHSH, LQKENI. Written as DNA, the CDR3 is TGTGCCAGCTCACCGGAACAGGGGTGGGAAGCTTTCTTT. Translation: CASSPEQGWEAFF. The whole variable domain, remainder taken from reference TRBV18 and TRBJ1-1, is NAGVMQNPRHLVRRRGQEARLRCSPMKGHSHVYWYRQLPEEGLKFMVYLQKENIIDESGMPKERFSAEFPKEGPSILRIQQVVRGDSAAYFCASSPEQGWEAFFGQGTRLTVV.

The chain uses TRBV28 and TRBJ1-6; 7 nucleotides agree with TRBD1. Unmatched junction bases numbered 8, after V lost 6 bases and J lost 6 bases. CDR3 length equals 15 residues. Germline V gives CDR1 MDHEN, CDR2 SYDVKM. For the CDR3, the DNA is TGTGCCAGCAGCCGTACACAGGGGCGTAATTCACCCCTCCACTTT. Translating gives CASSRTQGRNSPLHF.

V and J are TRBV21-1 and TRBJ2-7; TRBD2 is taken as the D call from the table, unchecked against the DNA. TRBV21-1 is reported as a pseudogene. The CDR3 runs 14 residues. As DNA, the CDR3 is TGTGCCGCTGGAGGGGAGGGATCTTCCTACGAGCAGTACTTC. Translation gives CAAGGEGSSYEQYF.